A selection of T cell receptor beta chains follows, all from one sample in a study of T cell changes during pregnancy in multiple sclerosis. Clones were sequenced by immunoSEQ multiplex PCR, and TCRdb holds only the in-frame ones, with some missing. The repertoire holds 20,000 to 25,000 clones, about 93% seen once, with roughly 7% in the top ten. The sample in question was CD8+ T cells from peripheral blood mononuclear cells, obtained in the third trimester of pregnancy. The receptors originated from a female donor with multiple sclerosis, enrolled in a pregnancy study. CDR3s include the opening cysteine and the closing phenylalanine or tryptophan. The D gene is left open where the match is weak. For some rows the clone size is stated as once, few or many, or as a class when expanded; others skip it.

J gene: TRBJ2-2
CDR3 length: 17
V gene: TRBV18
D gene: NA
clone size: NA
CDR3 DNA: TGTGCCAGCTCACCCTTCTTTGGGGAGGAGAGACCGAGGGAGCTGTTTTTT
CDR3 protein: CASSPFFGEERPRELFF

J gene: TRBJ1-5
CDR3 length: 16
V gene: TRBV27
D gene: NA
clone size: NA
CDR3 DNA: TGTGCCAGCAGTTTATACAGGGAAGGGAGCAATCAGCCCCAGCATTTT
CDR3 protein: CASSLYREGSNQPQHF

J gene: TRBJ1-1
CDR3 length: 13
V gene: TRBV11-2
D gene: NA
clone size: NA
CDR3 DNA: TGTGCCAGCTCACAGGTTCCTGGGACTGAAGCTTTCTTT
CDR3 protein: CASSQVPGTEAFF

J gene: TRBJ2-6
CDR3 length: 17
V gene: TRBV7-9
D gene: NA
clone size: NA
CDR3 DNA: TGTGCCAGCAGCTTAGTGGGGGGACAGAGGGGGGCCAACGTCCTGACTTTC
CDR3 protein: CASSLVGGQRGANVLTF

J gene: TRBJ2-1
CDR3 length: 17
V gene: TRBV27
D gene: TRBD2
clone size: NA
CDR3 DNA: TGTGCCAGCAGTTTGGCTAGCGGGAGAAACGCCTACAATGAGCAGTTCTTC
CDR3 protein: CASSLASGRNAYNEQFF

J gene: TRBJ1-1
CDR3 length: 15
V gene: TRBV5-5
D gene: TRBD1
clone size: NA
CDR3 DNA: TGTGCCAGCAGCAAAGAAGGGGGCAGGGGGACTGAAGCTTTCTTT
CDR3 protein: CASSKEGGRGTEAFF

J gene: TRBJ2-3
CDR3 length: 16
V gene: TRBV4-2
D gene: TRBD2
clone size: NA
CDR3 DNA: TGTGCCAGCAGCTTGGGAGGGGACTTGAGCACAGATACGCAGTATTTT
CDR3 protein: CASSLGGDLSTDTQYF

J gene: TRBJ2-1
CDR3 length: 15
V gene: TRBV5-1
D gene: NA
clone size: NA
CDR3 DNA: TGCGCCAGCAACGATTTCGACAGGAACGTCAATGAGCAGTTCTTC
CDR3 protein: CASNDFDRNVNEQFF

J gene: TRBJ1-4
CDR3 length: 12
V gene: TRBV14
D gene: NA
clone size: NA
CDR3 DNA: TGTGCCAGCAGCCTTTTCGGCGGAGGGCTGTTTTTT
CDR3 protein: CASSLFGGGLFF

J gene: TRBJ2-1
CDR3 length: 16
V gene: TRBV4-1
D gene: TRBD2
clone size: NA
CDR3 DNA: TGCGCCAGCAGCCAAGTTTGGGGGGGCTCCTACAATGAGCAGTTCTTC
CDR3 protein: CASSQVWGGSYNEQFF

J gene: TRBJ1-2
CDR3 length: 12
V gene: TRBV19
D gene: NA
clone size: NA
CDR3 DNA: TGTGCCAGTAGTCCGACTCCTTATGGCTACACCTTC
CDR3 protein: CASSPTPYGYTF

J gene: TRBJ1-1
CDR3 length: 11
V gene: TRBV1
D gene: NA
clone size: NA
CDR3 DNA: TGCACCACGCCCGGGGACACTGAAGCTTTCTTT
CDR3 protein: CTTPGDTEAFF

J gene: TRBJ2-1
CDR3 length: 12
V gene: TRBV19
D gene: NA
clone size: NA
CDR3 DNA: TGTGCCAGTAGTATAGAGAGCGATGAGCAGTTCTTC
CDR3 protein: CASSIESDEQFF

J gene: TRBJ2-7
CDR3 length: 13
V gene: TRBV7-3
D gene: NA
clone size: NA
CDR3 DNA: TGTGCCAGCAGCCGCGGGGACCCCTACGAGCAGTACTTC
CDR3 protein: CASSRGDPYEQYF

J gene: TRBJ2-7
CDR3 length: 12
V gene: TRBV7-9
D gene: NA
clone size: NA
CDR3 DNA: TGTGCCAGCAGCCCTAATGTGTACGAGCAGTACTTC
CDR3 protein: CASSPNVYEQYF

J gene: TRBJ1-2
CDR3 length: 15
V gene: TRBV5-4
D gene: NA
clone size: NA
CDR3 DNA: TGTGCCAGCAGCCCGGCGGGACCCACTGGGGCTGGCTACACCTTC
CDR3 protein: CASSPAGPTGAGYTF

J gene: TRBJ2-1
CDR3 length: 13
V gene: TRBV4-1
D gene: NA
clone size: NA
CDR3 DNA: TGCGCCAGCAGCCAAGTAGATCACAATGAGCAGTTCTTC
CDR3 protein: CASSQVDHNEQFF

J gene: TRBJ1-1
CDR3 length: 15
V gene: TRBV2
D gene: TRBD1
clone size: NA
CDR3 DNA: TGTGCCAGCAGTTTGACCGGGACAGGGAGCACTGAAGCTTTCTTT
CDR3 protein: CASSLTGTGSTEAFF

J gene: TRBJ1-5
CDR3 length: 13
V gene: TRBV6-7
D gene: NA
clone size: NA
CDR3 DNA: TGTGCCATTAGGGGGGGTTTAGATCAGCCCCAGCATTTT
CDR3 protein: CAIRGGLDQPQHF

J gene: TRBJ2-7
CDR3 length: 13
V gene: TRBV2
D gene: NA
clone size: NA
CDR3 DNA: TGTGCCAGCAGTGAGGAGAATCGGAACGAGCAGTACTTC
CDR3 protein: CASSEENRNEQYF

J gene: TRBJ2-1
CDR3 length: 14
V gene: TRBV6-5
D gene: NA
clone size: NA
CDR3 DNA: TGTGCCAGCAGTTACACAGGGTCTAACAATGAGCAGTTCTTC
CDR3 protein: CASSYTGSNNEQFF

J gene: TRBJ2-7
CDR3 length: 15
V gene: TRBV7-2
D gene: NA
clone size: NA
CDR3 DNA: TGTGCCAGCAGCTTAGTCGACACAAGCTCCTACGAGCAGTACTTC
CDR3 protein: CASSLVDTSSYEQYF

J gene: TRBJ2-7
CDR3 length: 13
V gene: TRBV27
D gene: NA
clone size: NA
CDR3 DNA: TGTGCCAGCAGTTTATCCTCTGTGTCGGAGCAGTACTTC
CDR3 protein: CASSLSSVSEQYF

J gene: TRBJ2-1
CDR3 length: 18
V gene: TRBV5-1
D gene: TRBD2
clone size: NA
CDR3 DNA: TGCGCCAGCAGCTTGGGGACTAGCGGGAGCGGATCCTACAATGAGCAGTTCTTC
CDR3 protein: CASSLGTSGSGSYNEQFF

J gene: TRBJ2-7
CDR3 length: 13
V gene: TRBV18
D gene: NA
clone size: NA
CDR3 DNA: TGTGCCAGCTCACCAGTCACAGATTACGAGCAGTACTTC
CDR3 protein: CASSPVTDYEQYF

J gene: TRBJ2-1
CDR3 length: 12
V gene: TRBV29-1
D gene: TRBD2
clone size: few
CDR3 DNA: TGCAGCGTGGCTAGCGGGAGCACGCAGCAGTTCTTC
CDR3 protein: CSVASGSTQQFF

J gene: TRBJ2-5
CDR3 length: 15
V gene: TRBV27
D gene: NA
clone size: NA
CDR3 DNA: TGTGCCAGCAGTTTATTCTTTGAGGCCGAGGAGACCCAGTACTTC
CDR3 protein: CASSLFFEAEETQYF

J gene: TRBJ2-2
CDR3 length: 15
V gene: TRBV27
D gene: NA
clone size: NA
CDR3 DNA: TGTGCCAGCAAAATACCGGGGTTTCCGTCCGGGGAGCTGTTTTTT
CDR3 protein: CASKIPGFPSGELFF

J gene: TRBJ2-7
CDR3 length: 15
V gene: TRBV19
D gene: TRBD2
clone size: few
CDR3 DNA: TGTGCCAGTAGTCAAGGACTAGCGAACCCCTACGAGCAGTACTTC
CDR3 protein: CASSQGLANPYEQYF

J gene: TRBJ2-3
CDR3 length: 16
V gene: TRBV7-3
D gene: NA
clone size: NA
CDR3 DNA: TGTGCCAGCAGCCCGTTCTTGGGGGGTGGATTGAATACGCAGTATTTT
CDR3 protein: CASSPFLGGGLNTQYF

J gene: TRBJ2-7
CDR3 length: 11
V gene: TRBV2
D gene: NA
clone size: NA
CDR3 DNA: TGTGCCAGCAGTGACAGCTACGAGCAGTACTTC
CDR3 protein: CASSDSYEQYF

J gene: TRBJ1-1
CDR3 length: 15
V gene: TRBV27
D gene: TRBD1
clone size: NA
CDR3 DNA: TGTGCCAGCAGTTCCCGGACAGGGGTCGTCACTGAAGCTTTCTTT
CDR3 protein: CASSSRTGVVTEAFF

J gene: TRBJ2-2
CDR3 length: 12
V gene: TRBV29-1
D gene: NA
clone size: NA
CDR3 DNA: TGCAGCGCCGGCAGGGTAGCCGGGGAGCTGTTTTTT
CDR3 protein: CSAGRVAGELFF

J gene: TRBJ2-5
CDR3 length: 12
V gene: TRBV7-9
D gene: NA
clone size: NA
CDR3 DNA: TGTGCCAGCAGCCTGAGCGGCGAGACCCAGTACTTC
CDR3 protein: CASSLSGETQYF

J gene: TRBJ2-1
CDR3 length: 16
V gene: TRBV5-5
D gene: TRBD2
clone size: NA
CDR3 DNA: TGTGCCAGCAGCTACGGACTAGCGGACTCCTACAATGAGCAGTTCTTC
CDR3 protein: CASSYGLADSYNEQFF

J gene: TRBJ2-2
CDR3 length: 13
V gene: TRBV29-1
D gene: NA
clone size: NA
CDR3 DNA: TGCAGTGGGGGGGAGGGGGACACCGGGGAGCTGTTTTTT
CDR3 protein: CSGGEGDTGELFF

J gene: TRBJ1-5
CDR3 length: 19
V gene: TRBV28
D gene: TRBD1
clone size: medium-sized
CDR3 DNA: TGTGCCAGCAGTTTAAACATTGAGGGGACAGTCCACCCCGATCAGCCCCAGCATTTT
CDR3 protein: CASSLNIEGTVHPDQPQHF

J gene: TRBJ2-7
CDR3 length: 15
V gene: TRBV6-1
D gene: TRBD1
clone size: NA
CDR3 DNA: TGTGCCAGCAGTGAATCGGAACAGGGGGCCGACGAGCAGTACTTC
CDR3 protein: CASSESEQGADEQYF

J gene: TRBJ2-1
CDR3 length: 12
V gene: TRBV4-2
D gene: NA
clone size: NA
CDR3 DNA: TGTGCCAGCAGCCAAGTCGAGCGGCCCCAGTTCTTC
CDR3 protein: CASSQVERPQFF

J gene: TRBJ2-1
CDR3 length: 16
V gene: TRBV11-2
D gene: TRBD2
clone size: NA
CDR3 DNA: TGTGCCAGCAGCATAAGACTAGCGGGAGAGGACAATGAGCAGTTCTTC
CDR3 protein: CASSIRLAGEDNEQFF

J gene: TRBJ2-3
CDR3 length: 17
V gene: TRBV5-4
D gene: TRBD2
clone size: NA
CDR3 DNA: TGTGCCAGCAGCTTGGCTACGGCGGGAGGTGGCACAGATACGCAGTATTTT
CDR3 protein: CASSLATAGGGTDTQYF

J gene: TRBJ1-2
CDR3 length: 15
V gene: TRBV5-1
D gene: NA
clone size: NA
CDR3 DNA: TGCGCCAGCAGCTTGGAGCCCGGGACACCATATGGCTACACCTTC
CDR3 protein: CASSLEPGTPYGYTF

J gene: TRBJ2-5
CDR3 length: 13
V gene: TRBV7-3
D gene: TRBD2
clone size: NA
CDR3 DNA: TGTGCCAGCAGCGAAGGACTAGCAACGTCCCAGTACTTC
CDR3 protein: CASSEGLATSQYF

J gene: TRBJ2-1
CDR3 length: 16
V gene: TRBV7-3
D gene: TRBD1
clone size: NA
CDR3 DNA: TGTGCCAGCAGCTTAGCCGGGACAGGGTACTACAATGAGCAGTTCTTC
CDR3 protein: CASSLAGTGYYNEQFF

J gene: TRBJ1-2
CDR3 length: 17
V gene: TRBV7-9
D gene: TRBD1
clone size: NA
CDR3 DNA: TGTGCCAGCGGTGTACCCCGGGACAGGGTAAATTTGCATGGCTACACCTTC
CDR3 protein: CASGVPRDRVNLHGYTF

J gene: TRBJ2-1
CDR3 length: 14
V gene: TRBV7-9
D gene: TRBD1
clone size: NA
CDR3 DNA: TGTGCCAGCAGCGCCCGACAGGGGGGAAATGAGCAGTTCTTC
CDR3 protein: CASSARQGGNEQFF

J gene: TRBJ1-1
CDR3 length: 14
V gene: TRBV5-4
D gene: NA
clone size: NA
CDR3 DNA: TGTGCCAGCAGCCAGGGAGGTGGGAACACTGAAGCTTTCTTT
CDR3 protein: CASSQGGGNTEAFF

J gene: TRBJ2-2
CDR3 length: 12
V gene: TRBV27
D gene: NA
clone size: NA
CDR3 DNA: TGTGCCAGCGCACAAACGCCCGGGGAGCTGTTTTTT
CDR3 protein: CASAQTPGELFF

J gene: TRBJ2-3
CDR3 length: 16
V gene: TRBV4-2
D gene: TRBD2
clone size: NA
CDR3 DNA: TGTGCCAGCAGCCAAAGTAGCGGGAGTAGCACAGATACGCAGTATTTT
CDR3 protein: CASSQSSGSSTDTQYF

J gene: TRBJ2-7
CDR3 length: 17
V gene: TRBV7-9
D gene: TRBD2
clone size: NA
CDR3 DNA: TGTGCCAGCAGCTTATCAGAGACTAGCGGGCGGGATTACGAGCAGTACTTC
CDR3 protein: CASSLSETSGRDYEQYF

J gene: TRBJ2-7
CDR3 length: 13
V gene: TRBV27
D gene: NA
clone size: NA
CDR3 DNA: TGTGCCAGCAGTTTGGCGAGGTCCTACGAGCAGTACTTC
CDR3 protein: CASSLARSYEQYF

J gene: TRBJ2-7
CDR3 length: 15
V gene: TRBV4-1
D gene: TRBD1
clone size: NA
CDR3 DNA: TGCGCCAGCAGCCAATCTCGGGACAGCCGCTACGAGCAGTACTTC
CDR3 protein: CASSQSRDSRYEQYF

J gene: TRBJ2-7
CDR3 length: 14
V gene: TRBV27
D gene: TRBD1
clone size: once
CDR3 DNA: TGTGCCAGCAGTTTGGCAGGGGGCCTGTACGAGCAGTACTTC
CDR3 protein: CASSLAGGLYEQYF

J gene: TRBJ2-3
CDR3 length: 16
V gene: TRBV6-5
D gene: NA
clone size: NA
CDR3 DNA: TGTGCCAGCAGTTACGAGGCGGGTACTAGCACAGATACGCAGTATTTT
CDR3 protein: CASSYEAGTSTDTQYF

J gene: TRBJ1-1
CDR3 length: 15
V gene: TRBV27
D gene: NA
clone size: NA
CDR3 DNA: TGTGCCAGCAGTTTCGAGGGGGGGGCGGCCACTGAAGCTTTCTTT
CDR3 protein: CASSFEGGAATEAFF